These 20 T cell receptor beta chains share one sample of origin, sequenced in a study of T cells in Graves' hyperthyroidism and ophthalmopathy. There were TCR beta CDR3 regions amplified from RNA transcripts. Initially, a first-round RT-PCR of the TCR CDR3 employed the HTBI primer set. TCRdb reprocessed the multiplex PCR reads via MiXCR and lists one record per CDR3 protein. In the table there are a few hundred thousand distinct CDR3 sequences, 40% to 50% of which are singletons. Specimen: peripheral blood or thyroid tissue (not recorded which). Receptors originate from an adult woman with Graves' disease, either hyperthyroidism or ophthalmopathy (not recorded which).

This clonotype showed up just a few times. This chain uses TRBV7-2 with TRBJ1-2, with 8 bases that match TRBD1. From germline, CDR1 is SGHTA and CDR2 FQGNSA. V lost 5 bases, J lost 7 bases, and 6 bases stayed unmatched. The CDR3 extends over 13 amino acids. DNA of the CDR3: TGTGCCAGCAGCCCCGGGACAGGAAGTGGCTACACCTTC. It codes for CASSPGTGSGYTF. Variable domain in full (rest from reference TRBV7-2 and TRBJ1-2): GAGVSQSPSNKVTEKGKDVELRCDPISGHTALYWYRQSLGQGLEFLIYFQGNSAPDKSGLPSDRFSAERTGGSVSTLTIQRTQQEDSAVYLCASSPGTGSGYTFGSGTRLTVV.

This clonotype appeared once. The CDR3 sequence: CASSLVATNEQFF. The CDR3 DNA is TGTGCCAGCAGCTTGGTGGCTACCAATGAGCAGTTCTTC. The chain uses TRBV5-5 and TRBJ2-1; D remains ambiguous. The CDR3 is made up of 13 amino acids. Germline V lookup: CDR1 SGHKS, CDR2 YYEKEE (reference sequence). The V and J ends lost 0 bases and 6 bases respectively, with 7 bases between them.

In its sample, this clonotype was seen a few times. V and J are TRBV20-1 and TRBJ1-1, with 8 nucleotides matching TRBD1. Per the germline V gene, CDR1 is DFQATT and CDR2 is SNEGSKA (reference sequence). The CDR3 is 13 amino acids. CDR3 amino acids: CSLRGPIHTEAFF. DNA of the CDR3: TGCAGCCTCAGGGGGCCAATCCACACTGAAGCTTTCTTT.

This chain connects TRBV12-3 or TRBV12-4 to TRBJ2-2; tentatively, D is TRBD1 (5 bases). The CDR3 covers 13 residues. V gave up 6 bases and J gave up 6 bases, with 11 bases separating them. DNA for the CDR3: TGTGCCAGCAGAAACAGGAGTCCCGGGGAGCTGTTTTTT. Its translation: CASRNRSPGELFF.

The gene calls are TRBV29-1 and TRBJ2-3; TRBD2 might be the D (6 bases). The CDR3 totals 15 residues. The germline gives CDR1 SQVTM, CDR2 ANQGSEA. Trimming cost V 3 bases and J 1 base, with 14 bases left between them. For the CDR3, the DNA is TGCAGCGTTGACCCGGCCGGGAGCGGCACAGATACGCAGTATTTT. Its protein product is CSVDPAGSGTDTQYF.

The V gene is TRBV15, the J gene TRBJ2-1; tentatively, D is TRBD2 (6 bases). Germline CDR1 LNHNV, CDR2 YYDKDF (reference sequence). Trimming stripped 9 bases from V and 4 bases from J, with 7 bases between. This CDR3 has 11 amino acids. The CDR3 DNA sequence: TGTGCCACAGGACTATACAATGAGCAGTTCTTC. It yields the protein CATGLYNEQFF.

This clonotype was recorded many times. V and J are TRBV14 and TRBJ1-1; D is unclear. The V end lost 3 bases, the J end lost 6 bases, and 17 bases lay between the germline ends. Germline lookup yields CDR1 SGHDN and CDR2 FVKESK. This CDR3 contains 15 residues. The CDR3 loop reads CASSQWADLRPEAFF. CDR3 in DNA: TGTGCCAGCAGCCAGTGGGCGGACTTGAGGCCTGAAGCTTTCTTT.

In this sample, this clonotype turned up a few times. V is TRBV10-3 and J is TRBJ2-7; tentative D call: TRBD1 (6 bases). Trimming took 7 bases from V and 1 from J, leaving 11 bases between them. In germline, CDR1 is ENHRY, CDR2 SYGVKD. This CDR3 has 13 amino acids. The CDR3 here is CAIKGDLSYEQYF. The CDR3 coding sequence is TGTGCCATCAAGGGGGATTTGTCCTACGAGCAGTACTTC.

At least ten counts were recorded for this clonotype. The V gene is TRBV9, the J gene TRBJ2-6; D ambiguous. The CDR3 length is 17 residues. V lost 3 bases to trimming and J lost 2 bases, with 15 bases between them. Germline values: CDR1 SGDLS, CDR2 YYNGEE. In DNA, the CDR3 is TGTGCCAGCAGCGCCGAACTCCTTTCCACTGGGGCCAACGTCCTGACTTTC. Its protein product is CASSAELLSTGANVLTF.

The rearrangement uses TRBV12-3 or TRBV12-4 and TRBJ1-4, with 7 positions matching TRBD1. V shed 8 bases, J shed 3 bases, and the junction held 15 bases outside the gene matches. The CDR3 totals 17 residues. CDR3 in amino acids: CASCTSQGVRANEKLFF. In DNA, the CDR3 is TGTGCCAGCTGCACTTCCCAGGGGGTGCGGGCTAATGAAAAACTGTTTTTT.

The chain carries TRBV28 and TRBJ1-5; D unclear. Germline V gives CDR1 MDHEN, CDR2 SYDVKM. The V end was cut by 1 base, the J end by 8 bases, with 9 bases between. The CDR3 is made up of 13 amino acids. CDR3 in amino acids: CASSLFVGKPQHF. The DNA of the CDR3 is TGTGCCAGCAGTTTATTCGTGGGTAAGCCCCAGCATTTT. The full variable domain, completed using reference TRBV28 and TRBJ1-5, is DVKVTQSSRYLVKRTGEKVFLECVQDMDHENMFWYRQDPGLGLRLIYFSYDVKMKEKGDIPEGYSVSREKKERFSLILESASTNQTSMYLCASSLFVGKPQHFGDGTRLSIL.

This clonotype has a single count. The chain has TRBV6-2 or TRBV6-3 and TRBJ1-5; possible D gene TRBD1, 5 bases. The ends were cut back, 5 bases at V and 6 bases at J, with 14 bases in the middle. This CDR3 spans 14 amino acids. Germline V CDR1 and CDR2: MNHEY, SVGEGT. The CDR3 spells CASSPDGGAQPQHF. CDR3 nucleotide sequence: TGTGCCAGCAGTCCCGATGGCGGGGCTCAGCCCCAGCATTTT.

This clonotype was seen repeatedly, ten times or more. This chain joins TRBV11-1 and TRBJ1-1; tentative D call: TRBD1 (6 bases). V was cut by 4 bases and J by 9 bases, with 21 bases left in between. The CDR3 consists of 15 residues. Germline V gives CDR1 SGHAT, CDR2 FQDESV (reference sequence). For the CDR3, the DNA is TGTGCCAGCAGCTCGCCGGGGGCAACCACACATCAAGCTTTCTTT. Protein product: CASSSPGATTHQAFF.

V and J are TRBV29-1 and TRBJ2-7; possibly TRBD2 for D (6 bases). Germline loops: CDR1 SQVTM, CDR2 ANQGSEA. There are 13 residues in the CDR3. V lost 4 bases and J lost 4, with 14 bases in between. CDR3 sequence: CSVGANGGYEQYF. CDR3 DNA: TGCAGCGTTGGGGCAAACGGGGGATACGAGCAGTACTTC.

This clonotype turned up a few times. CDR3 sequence (DNA): TGTGCCAGCAGCGGCCACAATTCACCCCTCCACTTT. This translates into CASSGHNSPLHF. This sequence joins TRBV7-9 and TRBJ1-6, with unresolved D. The CDR3 sequence is 12 residues long. The ends were cut back, 5 bases at V and 7 bases at J, with 6 bases in the middle. Germline-derived CDR1 and CDR2 are SEHNR and FQNEAQ (reference sequence).

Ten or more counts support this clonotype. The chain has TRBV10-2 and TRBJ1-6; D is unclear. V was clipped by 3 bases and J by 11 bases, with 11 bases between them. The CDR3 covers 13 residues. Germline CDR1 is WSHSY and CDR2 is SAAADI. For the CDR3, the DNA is TGCGCCAGCAGTGACCCTCAGACTCCACCCCTCCACTTT. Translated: CASSDPQTPPLHF.

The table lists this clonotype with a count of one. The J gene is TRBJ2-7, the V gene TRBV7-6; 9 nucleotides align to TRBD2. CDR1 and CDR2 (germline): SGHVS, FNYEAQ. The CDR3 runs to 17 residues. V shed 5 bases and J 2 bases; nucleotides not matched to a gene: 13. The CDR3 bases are TGTGCCAGCAGCGTAGGACTCAGGCCTAGCGGGACCTACGAGCAGTACTTC. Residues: CASSVGLRPSGTYEQYF. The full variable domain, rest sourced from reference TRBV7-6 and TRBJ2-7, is GAGVSQSPRYKVTKRGQDVALRCDPISGHVSLYWYRQALGQGPEFLTYFNYEAQQDKSGLPNDRFSAERPEGSISTLTIQRTEQRDSAMYRCASSVGLRPSGTYEQYFGPGTRLTVT.

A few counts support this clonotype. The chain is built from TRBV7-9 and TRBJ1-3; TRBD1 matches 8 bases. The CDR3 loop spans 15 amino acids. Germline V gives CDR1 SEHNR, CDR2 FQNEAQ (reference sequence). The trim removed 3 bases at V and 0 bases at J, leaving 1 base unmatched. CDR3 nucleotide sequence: TGTGCCAGCAGCTTCGGACAGGGCTCTGGAAACACCATATATTTT. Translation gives CASSFGQGSGNTIYF.

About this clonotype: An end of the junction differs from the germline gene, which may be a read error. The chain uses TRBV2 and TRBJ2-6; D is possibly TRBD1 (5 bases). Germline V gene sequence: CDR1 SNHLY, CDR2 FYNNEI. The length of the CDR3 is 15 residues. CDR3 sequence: CASSEEVAGANVPTF. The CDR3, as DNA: TGTGCCAGCAGTGAAGAGGTGGCTGGGGCCAACGTCCCGACTTTC.

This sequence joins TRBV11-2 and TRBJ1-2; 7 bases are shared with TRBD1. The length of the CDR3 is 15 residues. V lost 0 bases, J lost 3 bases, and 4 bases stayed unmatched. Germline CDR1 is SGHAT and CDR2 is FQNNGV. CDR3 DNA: TGTGCCAGCAGCTTAGATGCAGGGGGTTACTATGGCTACACCTTC. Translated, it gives CASSLDAGGYYGYTF. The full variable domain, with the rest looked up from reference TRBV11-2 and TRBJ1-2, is EAGVAQSPRYKIIEKRQSVAFWCNPISGHATLYWYQQILGQGPKLLIQFQNNGVVDDSQLPKDRFSAERLKGVDSTLKIQPAKLEDSAVYLCASSLDAGGYYGYTFGSGTRLTVV.